The clone carrying this T cell receptor (beta chain) came up many times. Via MiXCR, TCRdb re-called the RT-PCR reads, giving one row per CDR3 protein. The sample lists hundreds of thousands of distinct CDR3 sequences, approximately 14% occurring once. Material for sequencing was memory CD4+ T cells from blood. This sequence originates from a female donor in good health, serving as a healthy control.

The CDR3 DNA sequence: TGCGCCAGCAGCCAAGCCCGGCCGAGAAACAAAAACATTCAGTACTTC. Translation gives CASSQARPRNKNIQYF. The genes are TRBV4-3 and TRBJ2-4; D is ambiguous. V lost 1 base to trimming and J lost 3 bases, with 13 bases between them. CDR3 size: 16 residues. CDR1 and CDR2 (germline): LGHNA, YSLEER.